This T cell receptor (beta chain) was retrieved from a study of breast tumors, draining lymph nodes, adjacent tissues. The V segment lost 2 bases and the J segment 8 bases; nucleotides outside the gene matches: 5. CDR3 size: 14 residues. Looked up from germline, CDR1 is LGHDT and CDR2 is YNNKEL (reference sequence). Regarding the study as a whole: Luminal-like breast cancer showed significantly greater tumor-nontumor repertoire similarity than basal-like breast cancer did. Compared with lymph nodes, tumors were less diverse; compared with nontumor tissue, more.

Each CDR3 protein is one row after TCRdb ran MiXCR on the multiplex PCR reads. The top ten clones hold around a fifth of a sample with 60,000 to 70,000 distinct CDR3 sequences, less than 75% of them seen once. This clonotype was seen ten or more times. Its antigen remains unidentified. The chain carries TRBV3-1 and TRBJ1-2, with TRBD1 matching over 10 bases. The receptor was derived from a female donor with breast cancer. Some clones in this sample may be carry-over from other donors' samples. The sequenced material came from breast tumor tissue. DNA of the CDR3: TGTGCCAGCAGCCAACTCGACAGGGGGCAAGGCTACACCTTC. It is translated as CASSQLDRGQGYTF.